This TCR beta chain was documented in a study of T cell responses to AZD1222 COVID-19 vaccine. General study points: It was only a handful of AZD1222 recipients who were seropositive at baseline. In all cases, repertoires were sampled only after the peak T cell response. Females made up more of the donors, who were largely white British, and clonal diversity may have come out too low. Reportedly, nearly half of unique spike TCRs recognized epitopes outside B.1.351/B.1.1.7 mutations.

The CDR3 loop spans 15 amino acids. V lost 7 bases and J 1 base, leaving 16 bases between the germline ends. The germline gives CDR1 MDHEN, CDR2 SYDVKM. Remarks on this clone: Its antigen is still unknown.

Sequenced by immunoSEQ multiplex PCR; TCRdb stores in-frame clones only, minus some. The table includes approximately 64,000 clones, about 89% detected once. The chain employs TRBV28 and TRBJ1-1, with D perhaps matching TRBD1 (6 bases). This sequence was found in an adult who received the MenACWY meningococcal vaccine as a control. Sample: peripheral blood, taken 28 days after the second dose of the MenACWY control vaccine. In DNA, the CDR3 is TGTGCCAGCACCCCTGGGGGCAGGGCGAACACTGAAGCTTTCTTT. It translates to CASTPGGRANTEAFF.